These 27 T cell receptor beta chains share one sample of origin, sequenced in a study of CD8+ T cells in alopecia areata. TCR sequencing used cDNA made by reverse transcription of extracted RNA. Some clones are missing from TCRdb's copy, which holds only in-frame ones; the method was immunoSEQ multiplex PCR. The profile shows around 190,000 clones, 56% of them singletons. Sequenced material: CD8+ T cells sorted from blood. These receptors originate from a human donor in good health.

A single count supports this clone. The chain uses TRBV7-8 and TRBJ1-5; no reliable D call. Germline V CDR1 and CDR2: SGHVS, FQNEAQ. V lost 2 bases and J 0 bases, leaving 11 bases between the germline ends. This CDR3 comprises 16 residues. Here the CDR3 DNA reads TGTGCCAGCAGCTTAATCCTGGCATCTAGCAATCAGCCCCAGCATTTT. As protein: CASSLILASSNQPQHF.

This clone came up a few times. The chain joins TRBV29-1 to TRBJ2-1, with D perhaps matching TRBD1 (6 bases). Germline CDR1 is SQVTM and CDR2 is ANQGSEA. The CDR3 length is 14 residues. Deletions cut 6 bases from V and 0 bases from J, with 12 bases between. CDR3 DNA sequence: TGCAGCGTGACAGGACTTAGCTCCTACAATGAGCAGTTCTTC. Residues: CSVTGLSSYNEQFF.

The rearrangement joins TRBV6-5 to TRBJ2-3; no firm D call. V was pared by 10 bases and J by 5 bases, with 13 bases between. The CDR3 has 12 amino acids. The V gene's germline CDR1 is MNHEY and CDR2 SVGAGI. CDR3 amino acids: CATGLTEDTQYF. The CDR3 DNA reads TGTGCCACCGGTCTAACCGAAGATACGCAGTATTTT.

This clone was counted between two and nine times. V usage is TRBV19 and J usage is TRBJ2-5, with TRBD1 matching over 7 bases. J was trimmed by 1 base and V by 4 bases; bases with no gene match: 9. Germline CDR1 and CDR2: LNHDA and SQIVND (reference sequence). The CDR3 runs 16 residues. This CDR3 reads CASSKTPGQRQETQYF. The CDR3 DNA reads TGTGCCAGTAGTAAGACTCCGGGACAGCGCCAAGAGACCCAGTACTTC.

The rearrangement links TRBV29-1 to TRBJ1-1; a weak D match, TRBD1 (5 bases). The CDR3 loop spans 13 amino acids. V was pared by 7 bases and J by 3 bases, with 15 bases between. Germline-derived CDR1 and CDR2 are SQVTM and ANQGSEA. This chain's CDR3 is CSGFRDGDTEAFF. Here the CDR3 DNA reads TGCAGCGGATTCCGGGACGGGGACACTGAAGCTTTCTTT.

This clone was seen just once. The V and J genes are TRBV4-1 and TRBJ1-1; no clear D gene. From germline, CDR1 is MGHRA and CDR2 YSYEKL. With 1 base removed from V and 6 bases from J, the gap between germline ends came to 9 bases. CDR3 size: 13 residues. The CDR3 DNA reads as TGCGCCAGCAGCCAAGCAGCCCAGGCTGAAGCTTTCTTT. Translated: CASSQAAQAEAFF.

The rearrangement uses TRBV18 and TRBJ2-5; no firm D call. V lost 2 bases and J lost 3, with 10 bases in between. CDR1 KGHSH and CDR2 LQKENI come from the germline V gene. The CDR3 runs 14 residues. The CDR3 here is CASSPDVSEETQYF. The CDR3, as DNA: TGTGCCAGCTCACCAGATGTATCGGAAGAGACCCAGTACTTC.

This clone was detected once. This sequence joins TRBV27 and TRBJ2-3; D perhaps matches TRBD1 (5 bases). Trimming took 1 base from V and 1 from J, leaving 9 bases between them. Germline assignment: CDR1 MNHEY and CDR2 SMNVEV (reference sequence). The CDR3 spans 15 residues. The CDR3 sequence: CASSLFQGGTDTQYF. The CDR3 bases are TGTGCCAGCAGTTTATTCCAAGGGGGCACAGATACGCAGTATTTT.

This clone was seen more than once but under ten times. Distinct nucleotide sequences in the sample also encode this CDR3. The rearrangement joins TRBV30 to TRBJ2-7, with TRBD1 as a possible D gene (6 bases). This CDR3 has 13 residues. V was clipped by 0 bases and J by 5 bases, with 11 bases between them. CDR1 and CDR2 from the germline V gene are GTSNPN and SVGIG (reference sequence). The CDR3 DNA follows: TGTGCCTGGAGTGTCGGGACAAACGACGAGCAGTACTTC. This sequence encodes CAWSVGTNDEQYF.

As concerns this clone: Other DNA sequences of this sample code for an identical CDR3. The chain has TRBV13 and TRBJ2-3, with 7 bases lining up with TRBD1. Germline V CDR1 and CDR2: PRHDT, FYEKMQ (reference sequence). This CDR3 spans 13 amino acids. V lost 3 bases to trimming and J lost 4 bases; unmatched junction nucleotides: 1. For the CDR3, the DNA is TGTGCCAGCAGCTTGACAGGGCCAGATACGCAGTATTTT. It specifies CASSLTGPDTQYF. The full variable domain, rest sourced from reference TRBV13 and TRBJ2-3, is AAGVIQSPRHLIKEKRETATLKCYPIPRHDTVYWYQQGPGQDPQFLISFYEKMQSDKGSIPDRFSAQQFSDYHSELNMSSLELGDSALYFCASSLTGPDTQYFGPGTRLTVL.

The chain couples TRBV27 to TRBJ1-2; 7 bases line up with TRBD1. Germline values: CDR1 MNHEY, CDR2 SMNVEV (reference sequence). J lost 7 bases, V lost 5 bases, and 13 bases had no gene match. This CDR3 contains 15 residues. CDR3 residues: CASSPRQGKVVGYTF. CDR3 nucleotide sequence: TGTGCCAGCAGTCCGCGACAGGGAAAAGTTGTTGGCTACACCTTC.

The J gene is TRBJ1-1, the V gene TRBV27; D remains unclear. The CDR3 runs 13 residues. With 3 bases removed from V and 2 bases from J, the gap between germline ends came to 7 bases. The V gene's germline CDR1 is MNHEY and CDR2 SMNVEV (reference sequence). Here the CDR3 DNA reads TGTGCCAGCAGTTTTACTGCAAACACTGAAGCTTTCTTT. As protein: CASSFTANTEAFF.

This clone was counted between two and nine times. The rearrangement uses TRBV29-1 and TRBJ2-5; maybe TRBD2 (5 bases). Germline CDR1 is SQVTM and CDR2 is ANQGSEA. The CDR3 extends over 14 amino acids. V lost 6 bases, J lost 0 bases, and 14 bases lay in between. In DNA form, the CDR3 reads TGCAGCGTAGAAACTAGGGAGTACCAAGAGACCCAGTACTTC. Protein sequence: CSVETREYQETQYF.

The rearrangement joins TRBV5-1 to TRBJ1-1, with D hard to call. V was pared by 4 bases and J by 2 bases, with 9 bases between. The CDR3 sequence is 13 residues long. Germline CDR1 SGHRS, CDR2 YFSETQ. The CDR3 protein is CASSRARNTEAFF. The CDR3 nucleotides read TGCGCCAGCAGCCGGGCAAGAAACACTGAAGCTTTCTTT.

There are a few counts of this clone. The chain carries TRBV19 and TRBJ2-7; a possible D gene is TRBD2 (5 bases). Trimming removed 3 bases from V and 5 bases from J, with 11 bases in between. The germline V gene encodes CDR1 LNHDA and CDR2 SQIVND (reference sequence). The CDR3 runs to 13 residues. As DNA, the CDR3 is TGTGCCAGTAGTATCCGGACTTCGGACGAGCAGTACTTC. Protein product: CASSIRTSDEQYF. Full variable domain (missing parts from reference TRBV19 and TRBJ2-7): DGGITQSPKYLFRKEGQNVTLSCEQNLNHDAMYWYRQDPGQGLRLIYYSQIVNDFQKGDIAEGYSVSREKKESFPLTVTSAQKNPTAFYLCASSIRTSDEQYFGPGTRLTVT.

This clone was seen a few times. The chain combines TRBV9 with TRBJ2-1, with D perhaps TRBD2 (7 bases). Germline lookup yields CDR1 SGDLS and CDR2 YYNGEE. V lost 7 bases, J lost 4 bases, and 12 bases lay in between. The CDR3 runs to 13 residues. CDR3 residues: CASEAGAYNEQFF. CDR3 sequence (DNA): TGTGCCAGCGAGGCGGGGGCGTACAATGAGCAGTTCTTC.

The V and J genes are TRBV28 and TRBJ1-1; D is uncertain. The CDR3 has 13 amino acids. Germline CDR1 and CDR2: MDHEN and SYDVKM. Trimming shortened V by 2 bases and J by 4 bases, and 8 bases separated the two germline ends. CDR3 protein: CASSLDKSTEAFF. CDR3 coding DNA: TGTGCCAGCAGTTTAGATAAGAGCACTGAAGCTTTCTTT.

The J gene is TRBJ2-1, the V gene TRBV27, with D possibly TRBD2 on 5 matching bases. The germline V gene has CDR1 MNHEY and CDR2 SMNVEV (reference sequence). V dropped 10 bases and J dropped 0 bases, with 13 bases sitting between them. CDR3 length equals 14 residues. The CDR3 DNA follows: TGTGCCACCGGGGTCAGTCCCTCCTACAATGAGCAGTTCTTC. Amino acids: CATGVSPSYNEQFF.

The chain is built from TRBV7-9 and TRBJ2-6; D ambiguous. The V end was cut by 5 bases, the J end by 6 bases, with 14 bases between. Germline V gene lookup returns CDR1 SEHNR and CDR2 FQNEAQ (reference sequence). The CDR3 has 15 amino acids. Here the CDR3 reads CASSPIGSLANVLTF. CDR3 bases: TGTGCCAGCAGCCCAATAGGGTCCCTGGCCAACGTCCTGACTTTC.

The J gene is TRBJ1-2, the V gene TRBV6-5, with a tentative D call TRBD1 (6 bases). This CDR3 region has 15 residues. V was cut by 7 bases and J by 7 bases, with 22 bases left in between. Germline CDR1 MNHEY, CDR2 SVGAGI. The CDR3 DNA reads TGTGCCAGCACCTTTACCGGTGGGGGGCAAGCTGGCTACACCTTC. Its translation is CASTFTGGGQAGYTF.

The chain recombines TRBV9 with TRBJ1-2, with TRBD1 identical over 9 bases. Germline V gives CDR1 SGDLS, CDR2 YYNGEE. The CDR3 length is 14 residues. V lost 3 bases to trimming and J lost 8 bases; unmatched junction nucleotides: 8. The DNA of the CDR3 is TGTGCCAGCAGCGCGGACAGGGGAGAAAGCGGCTACACCTTC. Translating it yields CASSADRGESGYTF.

This clone was detected only a few times. The J gene is TRBJ2-1, the V gene TRBV15, with a weak D call TRBD2 (5 bases). V lost 2 bases, J lost 1 base, and 9 bases lay in between. The CDR3 extends over 15 amino acids. Germline V gene data show CDR1 as LNHNV and CDR2 as YYDKDF (reference sequence). In DNA form, the CDR3 reads TGTGCCACCAGCAGATTGAGGGAGTCCTACAATGAGCAGTTCTTC. Translating it yields CATSRLRESYNEQFF.

This clone has more than one count but fewer than ten. The chain is built from TRBV7-6 and TRBJ2-3, with D perhaps being TRBD1 or TRBD2 (5 bases each). V lost 5 bases to trimming and J lost 0 bases, with 12 bases between them. The CDR3 contains 15 residues. Per the germline V gene, CDR1 is SGHVS and CDR2 is FNYEAQ. CDR3 protein: CASSLWGMSTDTQYF. CDR3 nucleotides: TGTGCCAGCAGCCTGTGGGGGATGAGCACAGATACGCAGTATTTT.

This clone came up a few times. The chain couples TRBV5-6 to TRBJ2-1, with 8 bases aligning to TRBD2. Germline lookup yields CDR1 SGHDT and CDR2 YYEEEE. J lost 8 bases, V lost 3 bases, and 10 bases had no gene match. This CDR3 is 15 amino acids long. CDR3 in amino acids: CASSSGTRIIHEQFF. CDR3 bases: TGTGCCAGCAGCTCCGGGACTAGAATAATCCATGAGCAGTTCTTC. Supplemented by reference TRBV5-6 and TRBJ2-1, the full variable domain reads DAGVTQSPTHLIKTRGQQVTLRCSPKSGHDTVSWYQQALGQGPQFIFQYYEEEERQRGNFPDRFSGHQFPNYSSELNVNALLLGDSALYLCASSSGTRIIHEQFFGPGTRLTVL.

The chain has TRBV7-9 and TRBJ2-1; D is unresolved. V was trimmed by 1 base and J by 7 bases, leaving 8 bases between them. The CDR3 contains 13 residues. CDR1 and CDR2 (germline): SEHNR, FQNEAQ (reference sequence). The CDR3 DNA reads TGTGCCAGCAGCTTAGGGTGGGAAAATGAGCAGTTCTTC. It specifies CASSLGWENEQFF. Variable domain in full (rest from reference TRBV7-9 and TRBJ2-1): DTGVSQNPRHKITKRGQNVTFRCDPISEHNRLYWYRQTLGQGPEFLTYFQNEAQLEKSRLLSDRFSAERPKGSFSTLEIQRTEQGDSAMYLCASSLGWENEQFFGPGTRLTVL.

The chain is built from TRBV5-6 and TRBJ1-5, with TRBD1 as a possible D gene (6 bases). This CDR3 is built from 14 residues. Per the germline V gene, CDR1 is SGHDT and CDR2 is YYEEEE. V was trimmed by 4 bases and J by 1 base, leaving 9 bases between them. The CDR3 nucleotides read TGTGCCAGCAGCACCGGACAGAGCAATCAGCCCCAGCATTTT. It encodes CASSTGQSNQPQHF. Together with reference TRBV5-6 and TRBJ1-5, the CDR3 gives the full variable domain: DAGVTQSPTHLIKTRGQQVTLRCSPKSGHDTVSWYQQALGQGPQFIFQYYEEEERQRGNFPDRFSGHQFPNYSSELNVNALLLGDSALYLCASSTGQSNQPQHFGDGTRLSIL.

In its sample, this clone was seen a few times. The J gene is TRBJ1-1, the V gene TRBV19, with TRBD1 as a possible D gene (5 bases). V gave up 3 bases and J gave up 1 base, with 12 bases separating them. The germline V gene has CDR1 LNHDA and CDR2 SQIVND (reference sequence). The CDR3 is made up of 15 amino acids. The CDR3 sequence is CASSISSGPNTEAFF. CDR3 nucleotides: TGTGCCAGTAGTATCAGCTCAGGGCCGAACACTGAAGCTTTCTTT.